The 23 T cell receptor beta chains listed next were all sequenced from one sample in a study of blood T cell repertoires in COVID-19. Here immunoSEQ multiplex PCR was the method, and the copy in TCRdb shows in-frame clones only, minus some. The profile covers approximately 210,000 clones, with 75% to 85% appearing a single time and roughly 4.5% taken by the ten largest. Sequencing was performed on PBMCs or T cells enriched from blood (not recorded which). The receptors originated from a young man with acute COVID-19.

V and J are TRBV14 and TRBJ1-6, with D maybe TRBD1 (5 bases). Per the germline V gene, CDR1 is SGHDN and CDR2 is FVKESK. Trimming cost V 0 bases and J 10 bases, with 13 bases left between them. The CDR3 is 15 amino acids. The CDR3 region is CASSQELPPGSPLHF. The CDR3 coding sequence is TGTGCCAGCAGCCAAGAGTTGCCGCCAGGGTCACCCCTCCACTTT.

V gene TRBV5-1 combines with J gene TRBJ2-1; D is uncertain. The CDR3 runs 15 residues. V dropped 3 bases and J dropped 0 bases, with 10 bases sitting between them. The germline V gene has CDR1 SGHRS and CDR2 YFSETQ. The DNA of the CDR3 is TGCGCCAGCAGCTCGACTGGTCCCTCCTACAATGAGCAGTTCTTC. Amino acid sequence: CASSSTGPSYNEQFF.

V gene TRBV30 combines with J gene TRBJ2-1; maybe TRBD2 (7 bases). V was pared by 2 bases and J by 3 bases, with 14 bases between. Germline V lookup: CDR1 GTSNPN, CDR2 SVGIG (reference sequence). The CDR3 spans 15 residues. The CDR3 region is CAWSPRGANYNEQFF. CDR3 nucleotides: TGTGCCTGGAGTCCACGGGGGGCAAACTACAATGAGCAGTTCTTC.

The chain carries TRBV15 and TRBJ2-5, with 12 bases aligning to TRBD1. CDR1 is LNHNV and CDR2 is YYDKDF in the germline V gene (reference sequence). V shed 3 bases and J 5 bases; nucleotides not matched to a gene: 10. CDR3 length: 17 amino acids. This CDR3 is CATSRWGDRGRLETQYF. The CDR3 nucleotides read TGTGCCACCAGCAGGTGGGGGGACAGGGGGCGGTTGGAGACCCAGTACTTC. Full variable domain (remainder filled in from reference TRBV15 and TRBJ2-5): DAMVIQNPRYQVTQFGKPVTLSCSQTLNHNVMYWYQQKSSQAPKLLFHYYDKDFNNEADTPDNFQSRRPNTSFCFLDIRSPGLGDTAMYLCATSRWGDRGRLETQYFGPGTRLLVL.

The chain carries TRBV4-1 and TRBJ2-7; tentative D call: TRBD2 (6 bases). V was clipped by 4 bases and J by 1 base, with 11 bases between them. Germline CDR1 and CDR2: MGHRA and YSYEKL. This CDR3 comprises 14 residues. In nucleotides, the CDR3 is TGCGCCAGCAGCCTCCCCGGACTATCCTACGAGCAGTACTTC. Translating gives CASSLPGLSYEQYF.

In the case of this clone: This CDR3 is also generated by other DNA sequences in the sample. The genes are TRBV5-1 and TRBJ2-2, with D tentatively TRBD1 (5 bases). The ends were cut back, 2 bases at V and 1 base at J, with 9 bases in the middle. The CDR3 is made up of 15 amino acids. CDR1 SGHRS and CDR2 YFSETQ come from the germline V gene. The CDR3 sequence: CASSLGQGNTGELFF. The CDR3 bases are TGCGCCAGCAGCTTAGGGCAGGGGAACACCGGGGAGCTGTTTTTT.

A remark on this clone: An end of the junction does not agree with germline; a read error may underlie this. Written as DNA, the CDR3 is TGTGCCAGCGGTTATAGATATGGCTACACCTTC. This sequence encodes CASGYRYGYTF. The chain uses TRBV6-5 and TRBJ1-2; no firm D call. Looked up from germline, CDR1 is MNHEY and CDR2 is SVGAGI. The CDR3 is made up of 11 amino acids.

The chain employs TRBV2 and TRBJ2-1; a weak D match, TRBD2 (7 bases). Trimming took off 2 bases at V and 7 bases at J, with 18 bases between the two ends. CDR1 is SNHLY, CDR2 FYNNEI, per germline. This CDR3 region has 16 residues. The CDR3 DNA is TGTGCCAGCAGTGAAACTGTAGGGGGGGGCAAAAATGAGCAGTTCTTC. Translated, it gives CASSETVGGGKNEQFF.

This clone appeared a single time. The chain carries TRBV28 and TRBJ2-7; D is perhaps TRBD1 (5 bases). This CDR3 has 14 amino acids. Per germline, CDR1 MDHEN and CDR2 SYDVKM. Trimming left V 7 bases short and J 2 bases short, with 15 bases between. CDR3 coding DNA: TGTGCCAGCACCCCATCGCAGGGTACCTACGAGCAGTACTTC. Protein product: CASTPSQGTYEQYF.

This clone was counted only a few times. One end of the junction fails to match germline, which may point to a read error. The chain has TRBV10-1 and TRBJ2-5; possibly TRBD2 for D (6 bases). Per germline, CDR1 WNHNN and CDR2 SYGVQD (reference sequence). CDR3 length: 12 residues. CDR3 DNA sequence: TGCGCCAGCAGTGATCCGGGAGAGGCCCAGTACTTC. Amino acid sequence: CASSDPGEAQYF.

The chain employs TRBV6-2 or TRBV6-3 and TRBJ1-3; unclear D gene. Germline V gene lookup returns CDR1 MNHEY and CDR2 SVGEGT. V lost 0 bases and J 0 bases, leaving 6 bases between the germline ends. CDR3 length: 15 residues. The chain's CDR3 is CASSYSGSSGNTIYF. Here the CDR3 DNA reads TGTGCCAGCAGTTACTCTGGGAGCTCTGGAAACACCATATATTTT.

The chain recombines TRBV11-2 with TRBJ1-1; D call uncertain. This CDR3 spans 14 amino acids. The V gene lost 1 base and the J gene lost 1 base, with 7 bases spanning the gap. Per germline, CDR1 SGHAT and CDR2 FQNNGV. DNA of the CDR3: TGTGCCAGCAGCTTAGGGCAGCGGAACACTGAAGCTTTCTTT. Encoded protein: CASSLGQRNTEAFF.

The chain recombines TRBV19 with TRBJ1-4, with a tentative D call TRBD1 (5 bases). V gave up 5 bases and J gave up 8 bases, with 18 bases separating them. Germline V gene lookup returns CDR1 LNHDA and CDR2 SQIVND (reference sequence). The CDR3 sequence is 15 residues long. CDR3 protein: CASSVGGRGEEKLFF. In DNA, the CDR3 is TGTGCCAGTAGTGTCGGAGGGAGGGGCGAAGAAAAACTGTTTTTT.

The V and J genes are TRBV6-1 and TRBJ1-5; D perhaps matches TRBD1 (5 bases). Germline V gene sequence: CDR1 MNHNS, CDR2 SASEGT. The CDR3 sequence is 16 residues long. V lost 5 bases, J lost 0 bases, and 14 bases lay in between. The CDR3: CASSQEIGVSNQPQHF. The CDR3 nucleotides are TGTGCCAGCAGTCAAGAGATAGGGGTTAGCAATCAGCCCCAGCATTTT.

The rearrangement uses TRBV27 and TRBJ2-7; 8 bases are shared with TRBD1. Germline V CDR1 and CDR2: MNHEY, SMNVEV (reference sequence). Germline trimming cut 3 bases from V and 2 bases from J; bases unmatched to any gene: 3. This CDR3 has 14 amino acids. CDR3 sequence (DNA): TGTGCCAGCAGTTTTGACAGGGGTCCCTACGAGCAGTACTTC. Its protein is CASSFDRGPYEQYF.

V and J are TRBV6-5 and TRBJ2-1, with 12 positions matching TRBD2. V lost 5 bases and J lost 14; bases outside the gene matches: 7. Germline assignment: CDR1 MNHEY and CDR2 SVGAGI. The CDR3 is 13 residues long. The DNA for the CDR3 is TGTGCCAGCAGTCACCCTAGCGGGGGGGCGGAGTTCTTC. Translation: CASSHPSGGAEFF.

This chain joins TRBV6-5 and TRBJ2-3; weak D call: TRBD2 (5 bases). Deletions cut 5 bases from V and 3 bases from J, with 9 bases between. The CDR3 is made up of 13 amino acids. CDR1 is MNHEY, CDR2 SVGAGI, per germline. Here the CDR3 reads CASSRTLTDTQYF. In nucleotides, the CDR3 is TGTGCCAGCAGTCGGACTCTTACAGATACGCAGTATTTT.

The chain couples TRBV29-1 to TRBJ1-2, with 8 bases lining up with TRBD1. This CDR3 is 15 amino acids long. V lost 5 bases, J lost 4 bases, and 12 bases stayed unmatched. The germline CDR1 and CDR2 sequences are SQVTM and ANQGSEA. This CDR3 is CSVPRGQDRGYGYTF. The CDR3 DNA is TGCAGCGTTCCTCGGGGACAGGATAGGGGCTATGGCTACACCTTC.

The chain couples TRBV5-4 to TRBJ2-7, with 10 bases matching TRBD1. Trimming took 3 bases from V and 11 from J; bases not matched to a gene: 5. The CDR3 spans 12 residues. The germline V gene has CDR1 SGHNT and CDR2 YYREEE (reference sequence). The CDR3 here is CASSWGGTGEYF. The CDR3 DNA sequence: TGTGCCAGCAGCTGGGGGGGGACAGGGGAGTACTTC.

The genes are TRBV9 and TRBJ1-6, with unresolved D. The germline V gene encodes CDR1 SGDLS and CDR2 YYNGEE. V lost 0 bases and J 8 bases, leaving 9 bases between the germline ends. The CDR3 totals 14 residues. In nucleotides, the CDR3 is TGTGCCAGCAGCGTAGCCCAGGCCCATTCACCCCTCCACTTT. Amino acids: CASSVAQAHSPLHF.

This clone was recorded only once. This rearrangement joins TRBV3-1 (or the pseudogene TRBV3-2) to TRBJ1-1; 8 nucleotides line up with TRBD1. V trimming: 4 bases; J trimming: 4 bases; junction bases outside the gene matches: 5. CDR1 is LGHDT and CDR2 is YNNKEL in the germline V gene (reference sequence). The CDR3 has 14 amino acids. CDR3 region: CASSPGGSGTEAFF. The CDR3, as DNA: TGTGCCAGCAGCCCAGGGGGCTCGGGCACTGAAGCTTTCTTT.

The gene calls are TRBV7-3 and TRBJ1-6; perhaps TRBD1 as D (6 bases). Germline V CDR1 and CDR2: SGHTA, FQGTGA. Trimming cost V 2 bases and J 0 bases, with 14 bases left between them. The CDR3 contains 18 residues. The CDR3 is CASSLWGPKSSYNSPLHF. The DNA for the CDR3 is TGTGCCAGCAGCTTATGGGGGCCGAAAAGCTCCTATAATTCACCCCTCCACTTT.

The CDR3 bases are TGTGCCAGCTCACCACCTAGCTCCTACGAGCAGTACTTC. This translates into CASSPPSSYEQYF. The chain employs TRBV18 and TRBJ2-7; D remains unclear. Germline V lookup: CDR1 KGHSH, CDR2 LQKENI. The length of the CDR3 is 13 residues. Trimming removed 0 bases at V and 0 bases at J, with 3 bases between.